This T cell receptor (beta chain) appears in the sequencing data of a study of T cells in Graves' hyperthyroidism and ophthalmopathy. Regions amplified from RNA transcripts were the TCR beta CDR3 regions. An initial round of RT-PCR targeting the TCR CDR3 relied on the HTBI primer set. A single record per CDR3 protein comes from TCRdb applying MiXCR to the multiplex PCR reads. The table includes a few hundred thousand distinct CDR3 sequences, roughly 13% detected once. CDR1 and CDR2 from the germline V gene are MGHRA and YSYEKL. The CDR3 length is 16 residues. After removal of 4 bases from V and 7 bases from J, the junction contained 10 bases not matched to a gene. This clonotype was seen a handful of times.

The clonotype was recovered from a young man with Graves' hyperthyroidism that later progressed to Graves' ophthalmopathy. This chain connects TRBV4-1 to TRBJ1-6; 7 nucleotides line up with TRBD1. Sequencing used blood. CDR3 DNA: TGCGCCAGCAGCCTAATTCCGGGACAGCTCAATTCACCCCTCCACTTT. Encoded protein: CASSLIPGQLNSPLHF.